This is a list of T cell receptor beta chains from one sample in a study of cytomegalovirus exposure and HLA in healthy donors. The assay was immunoSEQ multiplex PCR, and TCRdb's table has in-frame clones only and misses some. The sample carries 150,000 or so clones, about 82% recorded once. Sample: PBMCs. The receptors were gathered from a human donor in good health. The CDR3 runs from the conserved cysteine through the conserved F or W. D genes are given only for firm matches. The size entry is marked missing in some rows and otherwise reads once, few, many or a size class.

TRBJ2-1 | TRBV6-1 | . | TRBD1 | TGTGCCAGCAGTGAGAGACAGGGATTCGAGCAGTTCTTC | CASSERQGFEQFF
TRBJ1-1 | TRBV7-6 | . | . | TGTGCCAGCAGCTCCCCAGGGGCGAACACTGAAGCTTTCTTT | CASSSPGANTEAFF
TRBJ2-2 | TRBV4-2 | once | TRBD2 | TGTGCCAGCACGTCCCTAGCGGGAACTACCGGGGAGCTGTTTTTT | CASTSLAGTTGELFF
TRBJ1-3 | TRBV2 | . | TRBD1 | TGTGCCAGCAGCGATGACAGGGTCTCTGGAAACACCATATATTTT | CASSDDRVSGNTIYF
TRBJ1-5 | TRBV6-1 | . | . | TGTGCCAGCAGCAGGGATCCTAATCAGCCCCAGCATTTT | CASSRDPNQPQHF
TRBJ1-2 | TRBV6-1 | few | TRBD1 | TGTGCCAGCAGTACCCAACAGGGGGTACTGGGTGGCTACACCTTC | CASSTQQGVLGGYTF
TRBJ2-1 | TRBV7-2 | . | TRBD1 | TGTGCCAGCAGCATCAGGGGACAGGGATACAATGAGCAGTTCTTC | CASSIRGQGYNEQFF
TRBJ2-1 | TRBV9 | . | . | TGTGCCAGCAGCGGACGAGAAAGGGGGGGCCGGGTCTATGAGCAGTTCTTC | CASSGRERGGRVYEQFF
TRBJ1-3 | TRBV9 | . | . | TGTGCCAGCCAATTGGGGGCCTCGGGTGGAAACACCATATATTTT | CASQLGASGGNTIYF
TRBJ1-5 | TRBV4-1 | . | . | TGCGCCAGCAGCCAGGGTTCAGGGCAGCCCCAGCATTTT | CASSQGSGQPQHF
TRBJ2-7 | TRBV5-6 | . | . | TGTGCCAGCAGCTGGGAGAGTACCTACGAGCAGTACTTC | CASSWESTYEQYF
TRBJ2-7 | TRBV29-1 | . | TRBD1 | TGCAGCACCCAGGACAGGTCCACCTACGAGCAGTACTTC | CSTQDRSTYEQYF
TRBJ1-5 | TRBV29-1 | . | . | TGCAGCGCCCAGGGGCACGACAATCAGCCCCAGCATTTT | CSAQGHDNQPQHF
TRBJ1-3 | TRBV9 | . | . | TGTGCCAGCAGCACACAGGTTAGCTCTGGAAACACCATATATTTT | CASSTQVSSGNTIYF
TRBJ1-1 | TRBV2 | once | . | TGTGCCAGCAGTGCCTTGCAGAGGCGCACTGAAGCTTTCTTT | CASSALQRRTEAFF
TRBJ2-1 | TRBV5-1 | . | TRBD1 | TGCGCCAGCAGCCACCGACAGGGAAGGTCCTACAATGAGCAGTTCTTC | CASSHRQGRSYNEQFF
TRBJ2-1 | TRBV6-1 | . | TRBD2 | TGTGCCAGCAGGGCTAGCGGTTCCTACAATGAGCAGTTCTTC | CASRASGSYNEQFF
TRBJ1-2 | TRBV7-8 | . | TRBD1 | TGTGCCAGCAGCCGGGACAGGGGGCAAGGGGAGGGCTACACCTTC | CASSRDRGQGEGYTF
TRBJ2-7 | TRBV2 | . | . | TGTGCCAGCAACCCGACAGAGACCTACGAGCAGTACTTC | CASNPTETYEQYF
TRBJ2-3 | TRBV13 | . | TRBD2 | TGTGCCAGCGCTCCCGAGTTAGCGGGGGGGCTTACGCAGTATTTT | CASAPELAGGLTQYF
TRBJ2-7 | TRBV28 | . | . | TGTGCCAGCAGTCTAACACAGGTACTCAGCTCCTACGAGCAGTACTTC | CASSLTQVLSSYEQYF
TRBJ2-1 | TRBV27 | once | TRBD2 | TGTGCCAGCGAGGGACTAGCGGGCCATGAGCAGTTCTTC | CASEGLAGHEQFF
TRBJ2-1 | TRBV11-2 | . | . | TGTGCCAGCAGCTACCGGAGCTCCTACAATGAGCAGTTCTTC | CASSYRSSYNEQFF
TRBJ2-7 | TRBV27 | . | TRBD1 | TGTGCCAGCAGGTGGGACAGGGCGCTCTCCTACGAGCAGTACTTC | CASRWDRALSYEQYF
TRBJ1-2 | TRBV25-1 | . | . | TGTGCCAGCAGTCCTCCCGGCGTGGCGGTCGGCTACACCTTC | CASSPPGVAVGYTF